Detailed here is one T cell receptor (beta chain). This clone appeared a few times. The antigen this receptor binds is unknown. No per-base quality is available; no much larger clone lies one base away. This sample is drawn from a study of cytomegalovirus exposure and HLA in healthy donors (dated by TCRdb to 2017 to 2019). Turning to the overall study: An earlier analysis of approximately 640 of the donors reported approximately 300 Gb of sequence data and some 120 million unique TCR beta sequences from some 180 million T cells. All discovery cohort repertoires had been generated on a single sequencing platform. The study profiled the T cell repertoires of 550 to 700 subjects by immunosequencing and related them to cytomegalovirus serostatus. Roughly 5 DR-DQ haplotypes were handled as single units for association and clustering because linkage in the cohort was strong. High-throughput TCR immunosequencing, statistical association of individual TCRs with disease status, and machine learning were combined to predict cytomegalovirus infection status. Across 398 genotyped donors of the cohort, an average of 235,054 unique TCR beta nucleotide sequences per donor were sequenced, and around 19% of those sequences were non-productive. An earlier analysis of 587 of the donors used high-throughput TCR beta sequencing to judge whether each TCR beta V gene segment behaved as functional or pseudogenic. A later genetic analysis used genome-wide SNP genotypes for 398 of the 666 donors, treating that subset as a discovery cohort. Of the roughly 400 genotyped donors, 75% to 85% were placed in the genetic ancestry cluster associated with self-reported Caucasian donors. A later analysis re-examined previously published TCR beta repertoires from over 500 donors and added high-resolution HLA genotyping to investigate patterns of TCR occurrence. Both class I and class II loci were covered by HLA typing, at four-digit resolution. An early release covering roughly 600 HLA-typed donors comprised about 300 gigabases of sequencing data and approximately 80 million unique TCR sequences. The study aimed to test whether cataloging public T cell receptors could reveal signatures of past pathogen exposure. Besides the first cohort of 550 to 750 subjects, a separate validation cohort made up of 120 different subjects was used. Typing coverage differed by locus: A, B, C, DRB1 and DQB1 were typed in roughly 629-630 donors, DQA1 in approximately 520, DPA1 in 606, and DPB1 in 450 to 480. Donor age, sex, ethnicity and CMV serostatus were collected together with the repertoire data. The later analysis used no new phenotypic data to find candidate immune exposures, relying instead on TCR beta sequences and their occurrence across donors.

In total, 600 or so healthy bone marrow donors made up the cohort. At the time of sampling, all cohort members were nominally healthy, though unrecorded immune exposures were likely present. The donor was CMV seropositive and belonged to the group of 250 to 350 seropositive cohort members. Each donor provided a peripheral blood sample, and peripheral blood mononuclear cells were used for TCR beta sequencing. Genomic DNA was extracted from the blood cell samples with the Qiagen DNeasy Blood Extraction Kit. Beyond this particular receptor, the publication reports: V-gene and J-gene trimming of TCR beta chains was associated with a missense DCLRE1C variant in a later genetic analysis, and the association was replicated in an independent cohort. A total of around 150 TCR beta chains were listed by the study as associated with cytomegalovirus. In this cohort, only TCR beta chains were sequenced, and detectable features were limited by the absence of alpha or paired-chain data. Immune exposure information for the cohort was limited to CMV serostatus. Linkage disequilibrium might explain the correlated functional status among segregating V segments, but an unknown experimental factor could not be excluded. In a later analysis, the rate of TCR association differed among HLA loci, with DRB1 alleles having the most associated TCRs and HLA-C alleles having the fewest. A further reported finding was that TCR beta sequences accurately predicted the HLA-A and HLA-B alleles for most subjects in the first cohort. Because the 87-base-pair reads could not distinguish some IMGT-functional V segments, including TRBV6-2 and TRBV6-3, those segments were excluded. Compared with the 666-donor mean, donors in an Asian-associated ancestry cluster had fewer N-insertions in productive TCRs, according to a later genetic analysis. A later analysis found that HLA-associated TCR beta chains were more clonally expanded and had lower generation probabilities than equally common non-associated chains. A cluster of highly shared sequence variants was judged likely to be a technical artifact of the sequencing pipeline. Cytomegalovirus status was reported to be diagnosed by the classifier with high specificity and sensitivity in both the original and validation cohorts. A later analysis reported that several top co-occurrence clusters appeared linked to parvovirus B19, influenza, CMV and Epstein-Barr virus. A later analysis found that most CMV-associated TCR beta chains appeared HLA-restricted, with HLA associations seemingly driven largely by CMV exposure. Most TCR sequences were seen in very few donors, while some public TCRs were found in many individuals. Because some donors lacked HLA typing at each locus, the association tests relied only on the typed subset. Strong co-occurrence of HLA alleles, especially DR and DQ, made assigning TCR associations to individual alleles difficult. A few of the identified cytomegalovirus-associated TCR beta chains were confirmed in vitro to be specific for cytomegalovirus antigens. Presence/absence analyses assumed roughly uniform sequencing depth across donors, an assumption that may not hold. Broadly in line with IMGT annotations, most TCR beta V segments showed up in productive rearrangements about 90% or about 30% of the time in an earlier analysis of 450 to 600 of the donors. A later analysis associated 15,000 to 20,000 TCR beta sequences with specific HLA alleles at a false discovery rate of 0.05. The earlier analysis of 587 of the donors excluded about 16 rarely observed V segments, including chromosome 9 orphons, because counts were too low. The authors suggested that the approach could potentially be extended to other disease states and immunological phenotypes.

Libraries were made using the immunoSEQ multiplex PCR assay. For the multiplex PCR, a mixture combining 60 forward primers for TCR Vbeta segments and 13 reverse primers for TCR Jbeta segments was used. Amplification of the CDR3 region of rearranged TCR beta genes was performed with a multiplex PCR assay on genomic DNA. The amplified TCR beta libraries were sequenced on the Illumina HiSeq System as 87-base-pair reads. Under the source paper's analysis protocol: A later analysis tallied tens of millions of unique TCR beta chains across the 640 or so repertoires, and approximately 12 million of those chains were shared by two or more donors. Raw reads were error-corrected and collapsed into unique sequences with a nearest-neighbor algorithm that merged closely related sequences to remove PCR and sequencing errors. To assign V, D and J gene segments, CDR3 sequences were aligned to IMGT reference sequences. For a sequence to be retained, a match of at least six nucleotides was required to both a V gene segment and a J gene segment. A rearrangement was called productive if the CDR3 had no stop codons and remained in frame with V and J, and every other rearrangement was called non-productive. CDR3 was defined according to IMGT convention as the region running from the second conserved V-encoded cysteine to the conserved J-encoded phenylalanine. Sequences without an unambiguous match to a single V gene segment were excluded from the earlier analysis of about 630 of the donors. An earlier analysis of fewer than 650 of the donors classified V segments as functional when productive rearrangements were above 56.7% and as segregating when the standard deviation between donors was above 5%. A statistical classification framework was built to diagnose cytomegalovirus status from the catalog of TCR beta chain sequences. V and J gene assignment, in a later analysis, came from comparing TCR nucleotide sequences with IMGT/GENE-DB human TR gene sequences. The TCRdist pipeline was used in a later analysis to assign CDR3 sequences and most-parsimonious VDJ recombination scenarios. In a later analysis, each TCR beta chain was defined by its CDR3 amino acid sequence together with its V-gene family, and reads lacking a unique V-gene family were excluded. A later analysis removed 600 or so highly shared, low-generation-probability nucleotide sequences to deal with suspected cross-contamination and a sequencing artifact. A later analysis calculated a clonal expansion index for each public chain from normalized within-repertoire ranks of inferred template counts. Generation probabilities in a later analysis came from a VDJ recombination model fitted to out-of-frame rearrangements, and those results were checked against IGoR. In a later analysis, TCR-TCR, TCR-HLA and TCR-CMV co-occurrence was scored with hypergeometric tests, and a repertoire-size bias correction was applied to TCR pairs. False discovery rates were estimated in a later analysis by permuting HLA or CMV assignments 20 times. In a later analysis, co-occurring TCRs were grouped using DBSCAN, with TCRdist sequence similarity added in when clustering inside HLA-allele-positive subsets. Repertoires with fewer than 30,000 or more than 120,000 public chains were left out of co-occurrence clustering, as were roughly five repertoires with anomalous nucleotide sharing. TCRdb obtained this table from immuneACCESS and retained in-frame rearrangements with V and J assigned. These tables miss some clones; where compared with another copy, unresolved V genes account for less than half of the shortfall, and the remainder is unexplained. The DNA was the basis for D and trimming; V, J and clone size are from that table. The sample table contains roughly 120,000 clones; only one count was recorded for over 60% of them. About 3% of the sample rests with the top ten.

A distance of 8 bases separates the germline ends of V and J, which lose 0 bases and 2 bases respectively. Spanning cysteine to phenylalanine, the CDR3 consists of 15 amino acids. The kept DNA is CDR3 alone, 45 bases in frame from the first base. For CDR1 and CDR2, the germline V gene (reference sequence) lists SEHNR and FQNEAQ. The specimen sequenced was PBMCs. The V and J segments used are TRBV7-9 and TRBJ2-1, and possibly TRBD2, on 5 matching bases. The receptor's source is a woman between 18 and 29 years old in good health and CMV-seropositive. The CDR3 amino acid sequence is: CASSLAGVTYNEQFF. The bases are TGTGCCAGCAGCTTAGCGGGAGTAACCTACAATGAGCAGTTCTTC.